This T cell receptor (beta chain) was identified in a study of T cell changes during pregnancy in multiple sclerosis. TCRdb's copy holds only in-frame clones and misses some; the assay was immunoSEQ multiplex PCR. The repertoire holds approximately 100,000 clones, with just over 90% as singletons. The source material was peripheral blood, sampled after pregnancy. The source of this sequence is a female donor with multiple sclerosis, enrolled in a pregnancy study.

The CDR3 region has the DNA TGTGCCACCAGCCCACGGGGGTTCGTGGCAGATACGCAGTATTTT. This codes for CATSPRGFVADTQYF. The V gene is TRBV15, the J gene TRBJ2-3; D perhaps matches TRBD2 (6 bases). Trimming stripped 5 bases from V and 4 bases from J, with 16 bases between. Germline V lookup: CDR1 LNHNV, CDR2 YYDKDF (reference sequence). The CDR3 consists of 15 residues.